These T cell receptor beta chains were read from a single sample in a study of T-cell memory formation after mild COVID-19. TCRdb called the 5' RACE reads again in MiXCR, with one record for every CDR3 protein. The sample lists 550,000 to 700,000 distinct CDR3 sequences; 15% to 20% were seen once. The sequencing sample was made of PBMCs or a T cell subset sorted from them (not recorded which). The source of these receptors is an adult woman who had mild COVID-19 (a few samples of this study predate the infection). Cell type and time point are not known. CDR3s include the opening cysteine and the closing phenylalanine or tryptophan. The D gene is left open where the match is weak. A row's size may be missing; if present it is once, few, many or a size class.

>TRBV7-9|.|.|TRBJ2-7
TGTGCCAGCCTAGGCGGGGGCACTTTGTACGAGCAGTACTTC
CASLGGGTLYEQYF
>TRBV6-1|.|.|TRBJ1-5
TGTGCCAGCAGCGAAGGGACGTATAGCAATCAGCCCCAGCATTTT
CASSEGTYSNQPQHF
>TRBV20-1|.|few|TRBJ2-3
TGCAGAACAGGTCCCAGCACAGATACGCAGTATTTT
CRTGPSTDTQYF
>TRBV6-1|.|few|TRBJ2-2
TGTGCCAGCACCCTAGACAGGGAGGTCGGGGAGCTGTTTTTT
CASTLDREVGELFF
>TRBV7-3|TRBD2|few|TRBJ2-3
TGTGCCAGCAGCGAGCGGGGGGGGACAGATACGCAGTATTTT
CASSERGGTDTQYF
>TRBV12-3/TRBV12-4|TRBD1|few|TRBJ1-1
TGTGCCAGTCGACAGGGGAGCACTGAAGCTTTCTTT
CASRQGSTEAFF
>TRBV12-2|.|.|TRBJ2-7
TGTGCAAGTCGCTCCATGGAGGGCCGGGACAGGCACTACGAGCAGTACTTC
CASRSMEGRDRHYEQYF
>TRBV12-3/TRBV12-4|.|.|TRBJ2-2
TGTGCCAGCAGTTTAAGGCGGAGCTTGTCGAACACCGGGGAGCTGTTTTTT
CASSLRRSLSNTGELFF
>TRBV4-1|.|.|TRBJ1-4
TGCGCCAGCAGCCAAGCGTTAAGGACAGAGGCACGGGAAAAACTGTTTTTT
CASSQALRTEAREKLFF
>TRBV7-6|TRBD1|few|TRBJ2-5
TGTGCCAGCAGCTCCACCGTTTTAGGGGGCGAGTTTGGAGAGACCCAGTACTTC
CASSSTVLGGEFGETQYF
>TRBV7-2|TRBD2|few|TRBJ2-1
TGTGCCAGCAGCCAGACTAGCGGGTTGGGTGAGCAGTTCTTC
CASSQTSGLGEQFF
>TRBV20-1|TRBD1|few|TRBJ2-1
TGCAGTGCTAGAGATGGGACAGTTCCTTACAATGAGCAGTTCTTC
CSARDGTVPYNEQFF
>TRBV5-5|.|.|TRBJ2-2
TGTGCCAGCAGCTTGTTTTCCGGGACAAAGAACACCGGGGAGCTGTTTTTT
CASSLFSGTKNTGELFF
>TRBV4-1|.|.|TRBJ1-5
TGCGCCAGCAGCCAGCCCAGGGGCGCCGGGGGCAATCAGCCCCAGCATTTT
CASSQPRGAGGNQPQHF
>TRBV12-3/TRBV12-4|.|many|TRBJ1-6
TGTGCCAGCAGTCTCTGGACGGGAGATTCACCCCTCCACTTT
CASSLWTGDSPLHF
>TRBV5-1|.|.|TRBJ2-2
TGCGCCAGCAACCCGGGACGAAGAACCGGGGAGCTGTTTTTT
CASNPGRRTGELFF
>TRBV11-2|.|.|TRBJ2-7
TGTGCCAGCAGTTCCGAAGGGGGCGAGCAGTACTTC
CASSSEGGEQYF
>TRBV6-5|.|few|TRBJ1-2
TGTGCCAGCAGTGAGGGGACAACTAACTATGGCTACACCTTC
CASSEGTTNYGYTF
>TRBV12-3/TRBV12-4|.|.|TRBJ2-5
TGTGCCAGCAGTTTTTGGGACCAAGAGACCCAGTACTTC
CASSFWDQETQYF
>TRBV15|TRBD1|few|TRBJ1-6
TGTGCCACGTCCGACAGGGTGAGGGGAAATTCACCCCTCCACTTT
CATSDRVRGNSPLHF
>TRBV30|.|.|TRBJ1-4
TGTGCCTGGAGTGCACCCTGGAGGACAAATGAAAAACTGTTTTTT
CAWSAPWRTNEKLFF
>TRBV6-5|.|few|TRBJ2-7
TGTGCCAGCAGTCCCCTCGGCAGTCCCCTCACCTACGAGCAGTACTTC
CASSPLGSPLTYEQYF
>TRBV29-1|.|many|TRBJ1-1
TGCAGCGTTGAAGGCGCCATGAACACTGAAGCTTTCTTT
CSVEGAMNTEAFF